This T cell receptor (beta chain) stems from a study of lymphopenia after photon versus proton radiotherapy. Study-wide results and caveats: Under photons, naive T cells and diversity fell while effector/memory populations rose. Only patients who died were analyzed for survival; proton advantage is unproven. Larger post-nadir TCR diversity loss correlated inversely with survival in deceased patients. Post-nadir diversity loss with photons came from oligoclonal expansion, particularly CD8+ Temra cells.

Sequenced by immunoSEQ multiplex PCR; TCRdb stores in-frame clones only, minus some. The sample shows 70,000 to 95,000 clones, about 86% of them seen only once. CDR1 KGHSH and CDR2 LQKENI come from the germline V gene. The CDR3 is made up of 18 amino acids. V lost 3 bases and J 0 bases, leaving 18 bases between the germline ends. Points on this clone: Its antigen is unidentified.

The sample here was peripheral blood, taken from a patient treated with proton-based radiotherapy. The sequence was obtained from a man between 60 and 75 years old with pancreatic cancer. The chain carries TRBV18 and TRBJ2-4; D is undetermined. CDR3 sequence: CASSPQRTEPIAKNIQYF. The DNA of the CDR3 is TGTGCCAGCTCACCCCAGAGAACAGAACCAATAGCCAAAAACATTCAGTACTTC.